This note documents a single TCR beta chain sequence. Patients at the Seattle site were enrolled during active infection and followed longitudinally. Authors' processing steps: For nucleated cells, counts were estimated from reference gene primer amplification. Some clones are missing from TCRdb's copy, which holds only in-frame ones; the method was immunoSEQ multiplex PCR. That table furnishes V, J and clone size, whereas the DNA furnished D and trimming. The table records about 200,000 clones, roughly 88% of them present only once. These data are taken from a study of blood T cell repertoires in COVID-19. Study summary: Acute-phase and convalescent COVID-19 samples originated in the United States, Italy and Spain. Sample material is recorded as cDNA or gDNA derived from T cells, B-cell-depleted T cells, or PBMCs.

The CDR3 sequence is 17 residues long. The J segment lost 5 bases and the V segment lost 0 bases, leaving 9 bases of the junction unmatched. The germline V gene has CDR1 MGHRA and CDR2 YSYEKL. The source of this sequence is a man in his forties or fifties with COVID-19, enrolled during active disease. The chain links TRBV4-1 to TRBJ2-1; 8 nucleotides agree with TRBD2. Sequencing was done on a sample of peripheral blood. CDR3 sequence reads: CASSQDGDSGDDNEQFF. CDR3 in DNA: TGCGCCAGCAGCCAAGACGGGGATAGCGGGGACGACAATGAGCAGTTCTTC.